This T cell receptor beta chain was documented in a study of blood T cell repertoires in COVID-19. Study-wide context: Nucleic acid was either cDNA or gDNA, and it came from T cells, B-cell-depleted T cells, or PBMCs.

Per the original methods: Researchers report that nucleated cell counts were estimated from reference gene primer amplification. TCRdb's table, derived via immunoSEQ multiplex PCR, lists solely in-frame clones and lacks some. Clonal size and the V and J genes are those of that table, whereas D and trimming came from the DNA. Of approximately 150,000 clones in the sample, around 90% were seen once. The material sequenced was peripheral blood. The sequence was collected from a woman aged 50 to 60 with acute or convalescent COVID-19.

The CDR3: CASSRLAEDYEQYF. The CDR3 region has the DNA TGTGCCAGCAGCCGACTAGCGGAAGACTACGAGCAGTACTTC. The chain recombines TRBV27 with TRBJ2-7; TRBD2 matches 9 bases. The CDR3 has 14 amino acids. V lost 6 bases to trimming and J lost 3 bases; unmatched junction nucleotides: 6. Germline V gene data show CDR1 as MNHEY and CDR2 as SMNVEV (reference sequence).